Listed here are 7 T cell receptor beta chains from one sample, sequenced in a study of cytomegalovirus exposure and HLA in healthy donors. Primers included in the PCR were 60 Vbeta and 13 Jbeta primers. The assay was immunoSEQ multiplex PCR, and TCRdb's table has in-frame clones only and misses some. Here the sample spans approximately 140,000 clones, over 70% being singletons. The sequenced sample consisted of PBMCs. The source is a woman aged 40 to 55 in good health and CMV-seronegative.

This chain uses TRBV7-9 with TRBJ2-1; no reliable D call. Trimming left V 1 base short and J 8 bases short, with 6 bases between. CDR3 length: 12 residues. Per the germline V gene, CDR1 is SEHNR and CDR2 is FQNEAQ (reference sequence). CDR3 in amino acids: CASSLVFDEQFF. CDR3 bases: TGTGCCAGCAGCTTAGTTTTCGATGAGCAGTTCTTC.

The J gene is TRBJ1-2, the V gene TRBV30; D might be TRBD1 (5 bases). The germline V and J ends were trimmed by 4 bases and 1 base, with 13 bases remaining between them. CDR1 GTSNPN and CDR2 SVGIG come from the germline V gene (reference sequence). The CDR3 consists of 14 residues. The CDR3 DNA sequence: TGTGCCTGGAAATGGCAGGGTCTTAACTATGGCTACACCTTC. This translates into CAWKWQGLNYGYTF. Variable domain in full (rest from reference TRBV30 and TRBJ1-2): SQTIHQWPATLVQPVGSPLSLECTVEGTSNPNLYWYRQAAGRGLQLLFYSVGIGQISSEVPQNLSASRPQDRQFILSSKKLLLSDSGFYLCAWKWQGLNYGYTFGSGTRLTVV.

This rearrangement joins TRBV19 to TRBJ2-3; 7 bases are a match to TRBD2. This CDR3 contains 14 residues. The V gene end was trimmed by 5 bases and the J gene end by 4 bases; junction bases not matched to a gene: 6. CDR1 is LNHDA, CDR2 SQIVND, per germline (reference sequence). CDR3 sequence reads: CASSVGRGADTQYF. The DNA of the CDR3 is TGTGCCAGTAGTGTCGGACGGGGGGCAGATACGCAGTATTTT.

This chain uses TRBV28 with TRBJ2-7, with 10 bases identical to TRBD1. Per germline, CDR1 MDHEN and CDR2 SYDVKM. J lost 2 bases, V lost 7 bases, and 8 bases had no gene match. The CDR3 is made up of 15 amino acids. CDR3 nucleotide sequence: TGTGCCAGCAACGACAGGGGGACAGGGGCCTACGAGCAGTACTTC. Translation gives CASNDRGTGAYEQYF. Using reference TRBV28 and TRBJ2-7 for the parts outside the CDR3, the full variable domain is DVKVTQSSRYLVKRTGEKVFLECVQDMDHENMFWYRQDPGLGLRLIYFSYDVKMKEKGDIPEGYSVSREKKERFSLILESASTNQTSMYLCASNDRGTGAYEQYFGPGTRLTVT.

V usage is TRBV5-1 and J usage is TRBJ2-7, with D possibly being TRBD2 (5 bases). Trimming cost V 0 bases and J 7 bases, with 17 bases left between them. There are 15 residues in the CDR3. The germline V gene has CDR1 SGHRS and CDR2 YFSETQ. CDR3 DNA: TGCGCCAGCAGCTTGGCCAGGACCGGACGGGATGAGCAGTACTTC. Protein: CASSLARTGRDEQYF. The full variable domain, with the rest looked up from reference TRBV5-1 and TRBJ2-7, is KAGVTQTPRYLIKTRGQQVTLSCSPISGHRSVSWYQQTPGQGLQFLFEYFSETQRNKGNFPGRFSGRQFSNSRSEMNVSTLELGDSALYLCASSLARTGRDEQYFGPGTRLTVT.

The chain is built from TRBV27 and TRBJ2-5; 7 bases map to TRBD2. There are 14 residues in the CDR3. Looked up from germline, CDR1 is MNHEY and CDR2 is SMNVEV (reference sequence). V trimming: 5 bases; J trimming: 2 bases; junction bases outside the gene matches: 5. The CDR3 DNA is TGTGCCAGCAGTGCCGGGACTACTCAAGAGACCCAGTACTTC. It yields the protein CASSAGTTQETQYF.

V and J are TRBV5-1 and TRBJ2-3; tentative D call: TRBD1 (6 bases). Germline assignment: CDR1 SGHRS and CDR2 YFSETQ. The V and J ends lost 4 bases and 2 bases respectively, with 11 bases between them. The CDR3 loop spans 14 amino acids. CDR3 region: CASSLGQYTDTQYF. CDR3 nucleotides: TGCGCCAGCAGCCTGGGACAATACACAGATACGCAGTATTTT.